This is a list of T cell receptor beta chains from one sample in a study of blood T cells in healthy people across ages. TCRdb re-analysed the 5' RACE reads in MiXCR, keeping a single row per CDR3 protein. This table has some 760,000 distinct CDR3 sequences, more than 20% appearing once. Separately, the same data were catalogued under a study of T cells of mothers and their children.

Sequencing was performed on blood. The receptors shown here come from a boy between 10 and 17 years old in good health. Both conserved end residues are trimmed from each CDR3. A D gene is named only where the DNA matches it firmly.

cdr3_aa d_call v_call
ASSPSQGRGSEKLF - TRBV7-2
ASSPFDGIETQY - TRBV5-1
ASSPPDFSYEQY - TRBV12-3/TRBV12-4
ASSSGSQLF - TRBV2
ASSIGEIETQY - TRBV3-1
ASSTWERAYEQY - TRBV12-3/TRBV12-4
ASRITGTSGNEQF TRBD2 TRBV2
ASHSPAEPQETQY - TRBV28
SARDRVDTEAF - TRBV20-1
SVDPGLSRAY TRBD2 TRBV29-1
ASSLALGPDTQY - TRBV7-2
ASSRGTGIPYGYT TRBD1 TRBV6-5
ASKGDFSYEQY - TRBV19
ASSLLPLGGRAYEQY TRBD2 TRBV7-9